Listed below are T cell receptor beta chains from one sample, sequenced in a study of monozygotic twins with inflammatory bowel disease. TCRdb reprocessed the 5' RACE reads and stores each CDR3 protein as one record, lacking DNA. This sample's clone table lists approximately 400,000 distinct CDR3 sequences. Sequencing was done on a sample of blood. The source of these receptors is a human donor with ulcerative colitis or Crohn's disease, or a healthy co-twin of an affected twin (not recorded which). Each CDR3 is given with its conserved first and last residue. The order of the fields is J gene, CDR3 length, V gene, CDR3 protein.

>TRBJ2-7|13|TRBV21-1
CASKVGARYEQYF
>TRBJ1-4|15|TRBV5-4
CASKLRGGHNEKLFF
>TRBJ2-7|14|TRBV4-2
CASSHSNTGHEQYF
>TRBJ2-5|18|TRBV7-8
CASSSSLLGLAGEETQYF
>TRBJ1-2|13|TRBV4-1
CASSQVSTDGYTF
>TRBJ2-7|13|TRBV19
CASSISTNYEQYF
>TRBJ1-4|14|TRBV4-1
CASSQGGESEKLFF
>TRBJ2-1|16|TRBV20-1
CSACQLAGMGGNEQFF
>TRBJ2-2|13|TRBV2
CASRAGVAGELFF
>TRBJ2-2|15|TRBV6-2/TRBV6-3
CASSYGLAGAGELFF
>TRBJ2-7|14|TRBV10-3
CAIRSDRVGYEQYF
>TRBJ2-5|13|TRBV10-3
CAIAGTPSETQYF
>TRBJ2-1|14|TRBV29-1
CSVSTSGMNNEQFF
>TRBJ2-1|13|TRBV12-3/TRBV12-4
CASGLAGGLEQFF
>TRBJ1-2|14|TRBV5-1
CASSPSRGFDGYTF
>TRBJ1-4|14|TRBV5-1
CASSLAGAGEKLFF
>TRBJ2-2|16|TRBV6-5
CASSYSVTGGTGELFF
>TRBJ2-3|17|TRBV20-1
CSARLAGRKGGTDTQYF
>TRBJ2-1|16|TRBV7-2
CASSHTGTSEYNEQFF
>TRBJ2-3|15|TRBV5-4
CASSLQGVRTDTQYF